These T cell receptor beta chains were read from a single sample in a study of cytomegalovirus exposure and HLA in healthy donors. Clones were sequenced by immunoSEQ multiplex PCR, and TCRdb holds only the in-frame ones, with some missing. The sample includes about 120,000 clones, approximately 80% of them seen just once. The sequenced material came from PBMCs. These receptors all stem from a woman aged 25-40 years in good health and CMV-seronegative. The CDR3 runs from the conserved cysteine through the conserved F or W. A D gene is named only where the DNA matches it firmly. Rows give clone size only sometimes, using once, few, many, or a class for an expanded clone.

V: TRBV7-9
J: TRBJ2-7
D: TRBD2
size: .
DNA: TGTGCCAGCAGCTTATCGGGGACTAGCGGGATCGAGCAGTACTTC
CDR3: CASSLSGTSGIEQYF

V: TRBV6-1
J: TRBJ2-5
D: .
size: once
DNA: TGTGCCAGCAGAAAATCGACAGTGCCTCAAGAGACCCAGTACTTC
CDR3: CASRKSTVPQETQYF

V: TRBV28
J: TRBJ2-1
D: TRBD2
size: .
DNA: TGTGCCAGCAGTTCTGGACTAGCCCCCTGGGGGAATGAGCAGTTCTTC
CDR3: CASSSGLAPWGNEQFF

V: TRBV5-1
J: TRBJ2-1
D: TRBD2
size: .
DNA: TGCGCCAGCAGCCCGGTTTCTAGCGGCTCCTACAATGAGCAGTTCTTC
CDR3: CASSPVSSGSYNEQFF

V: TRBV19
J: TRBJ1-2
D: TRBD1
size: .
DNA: TGTGCCAGTAGTACCCGCCGGGACAGGGGAGTATTACTTGGCTACACCTTC
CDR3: CASSTRRDRGVLLGYTF

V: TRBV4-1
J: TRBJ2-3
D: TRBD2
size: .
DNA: TGCGCCAGCAGCCAAGAGGCCGCACTAGCGGGGGATACGCAGTATTTT
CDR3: CASSQEAALAGDTQYF

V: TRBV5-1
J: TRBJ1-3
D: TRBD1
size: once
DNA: TGCGCCAGCAGCCGGACAGGGGAAAACGCCATATATTTT
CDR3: CASSRTGENAIYF

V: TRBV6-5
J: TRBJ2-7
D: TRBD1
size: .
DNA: TGTGCCAGCAGTTCGGGGGGACAGGGGTACGAGCAGTACTTC
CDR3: CASSSGGQGYEQYF

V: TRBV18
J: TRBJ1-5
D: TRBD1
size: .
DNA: TGTGCCAGCTCAGAAGGGACAGCCCGGCCCCAGCATTTT
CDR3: CASSEGTARPQHF

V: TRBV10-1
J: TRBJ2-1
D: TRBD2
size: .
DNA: TGCGCCAGCGAAGGGACTAGCGGACCGCCGGGGCAGTTCTTC
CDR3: CASEGTSGPPGQFF

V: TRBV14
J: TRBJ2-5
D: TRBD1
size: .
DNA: TGTGCCAGCAGCTCGGGACAGTTAAAATGGGAAGAGACCCAGTACTTC
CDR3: CASSSGQLKWEETQYF

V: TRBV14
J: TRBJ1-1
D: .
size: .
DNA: TGTGCCAGCAGCCTTTCGACGGGCACTGAAGCTTTCTTT
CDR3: CASSLSTGTEAFF

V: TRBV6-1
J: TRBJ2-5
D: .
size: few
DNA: TGTGCCAGCACCCGAAGCAGGGAGACCCAGTACTTC
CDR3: CASTRSRETQYF

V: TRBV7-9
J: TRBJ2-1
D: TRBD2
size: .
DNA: TGTGCCAGCAGCCAGTCCCAAGCGGGAGGGCCGGGGAATGAGCAGTTCTTC
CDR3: CASSQSQAGGPGNEQFF

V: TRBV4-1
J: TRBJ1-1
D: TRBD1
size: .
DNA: TGCGCCAGCAGCCAAAAACCGGGACAGGGGTTTAGATTGAACACTGAAGCTTTCTTT
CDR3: CASSQKPGQGFRLNTEAFF

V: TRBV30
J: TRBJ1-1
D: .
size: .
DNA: TGTGCCTGGAGCGCGGACAGTACGAACACTGAAGCTTTCTTT
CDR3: CAWSADSTNTEAFF

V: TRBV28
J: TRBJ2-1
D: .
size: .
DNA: TGTGCCAGCAGCCTCCGGGACACCTACAATGAGCAGTTCTTC
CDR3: CASSLRDTYNEQFF

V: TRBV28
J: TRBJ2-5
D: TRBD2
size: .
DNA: TGTGCCAGCAGGTCTATAGCGGGAGGGGCAGAGACCCAGTACTTC
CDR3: CASRSIAGGAETQYF

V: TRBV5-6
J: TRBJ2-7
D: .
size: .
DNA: TGTGCCAGCAACATTTTATCAGGGGCTAACTACGAGCAGTACTTC
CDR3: CASNILSGANYEQYF

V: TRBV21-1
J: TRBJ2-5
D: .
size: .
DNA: TGTGCCAGCCCGGCAGGGAGGGAAGAGACCCAGTACTTC
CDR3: CASPAGREETQYF

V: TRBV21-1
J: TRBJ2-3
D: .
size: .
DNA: TGTGCCAGCAGCACGGGACTAGCGGGAGTAGATACGCAGTATTTT
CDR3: CASSTGLAGVDTQYF

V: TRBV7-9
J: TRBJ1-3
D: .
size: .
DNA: TGTTCCAGCAGCTTCCCAGGTGTCTCTGGAAACACCATATATTTT
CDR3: CSSSFPGVSGNTIYF

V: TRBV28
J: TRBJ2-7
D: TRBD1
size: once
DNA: TGTGCCAGCAGAGGAACAGGGGAGAGTCGCGAGCAGTACTTC
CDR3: CASRGTGESREQYF

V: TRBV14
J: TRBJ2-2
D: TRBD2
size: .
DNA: TGTGCCAGCAGCTACGGACTAGCGGGATCGGTGACCGGGGAGCTGTTTTTT
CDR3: CASSYGLAGSVTGELFF

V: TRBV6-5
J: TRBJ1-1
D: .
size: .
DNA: TGTGCCAGCAGCCGACAGAGGTCCTTATCCACTGAAGCTTTCTTT
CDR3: CASSRQRSLSTEAFF

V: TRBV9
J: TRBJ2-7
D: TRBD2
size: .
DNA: TGTGCCAGCAGCAAAGGGACTAGCGGGAGTATTTGGTACGAGCAGTACTTC
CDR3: CASSKGTSGSIWYEQYF

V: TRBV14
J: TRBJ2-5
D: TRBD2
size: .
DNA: TGTGCCAGCAGCCAAGAATCAAGCCTAGCGGGATATGGGAAGACCCAGTACTTC
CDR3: CASSQESSLAGYGKTQYF

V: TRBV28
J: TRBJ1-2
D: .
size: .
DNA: TGTGCCAGCACAGGGAACTATGGCTACACCTTC
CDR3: CASTGNYGYTF

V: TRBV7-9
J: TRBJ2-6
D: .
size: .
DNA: TGTTCCAGCACCCACCCCGCGGACTCTGGGGCCAACGTCCTGACTTTC
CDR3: CSSTHPADSGANVLTF

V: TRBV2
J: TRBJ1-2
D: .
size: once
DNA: TGTGCCAGCAGTGAAGCAGGGGATTCTCGTGGCTACACCTTC
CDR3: CASSEAGDSRGYTF

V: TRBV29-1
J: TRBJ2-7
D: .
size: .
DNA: TGCAGCGTCGGCGGGGTCTTAACCTACGAGCAGTACTTC
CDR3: CSVGGVLTYEQYF

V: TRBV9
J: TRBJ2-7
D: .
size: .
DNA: TGTGCCAGCAGCGTAGGAAGTGAGAACCCCTACGAGCAGTACTTC
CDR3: CASSVGSENPYEQYF

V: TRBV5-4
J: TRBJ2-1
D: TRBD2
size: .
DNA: TGTGCCAGCAGCTCATGGACTAGCGGGAGGGCGAGCAATGAGCAGTTCTTC
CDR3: CASSSWTSGRASNEQFF

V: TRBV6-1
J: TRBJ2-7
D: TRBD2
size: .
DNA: TGTGCCAGCAGGACGACTAGCGGAACCTACGAGCAGTACTTC
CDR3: CASRTTSGTYEQYF

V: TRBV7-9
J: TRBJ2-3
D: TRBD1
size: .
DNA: TGTGCCAGCAGCCCAGGGACAGGCTTTGACGGGGATACGCAGTATTTT
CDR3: CASSPGTGFDGDTQYF

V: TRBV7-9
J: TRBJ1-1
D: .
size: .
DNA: TGTTCCAGCAGCCCCTCCCGGCGGGAAGCTTTCTTT
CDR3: CSSSPSRREAFF

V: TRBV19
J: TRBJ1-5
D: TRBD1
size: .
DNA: TGTGCCAGTAGTAAACGACAGGGGGATCAGCCCCAGCATTTT
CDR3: CASSKRQGDQPQHF

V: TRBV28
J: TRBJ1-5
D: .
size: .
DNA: TGTGCCACCCACCGGGGGGTTAGCAATCAGCCCCAGCATTTT
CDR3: CATHRGVSNQPQHF

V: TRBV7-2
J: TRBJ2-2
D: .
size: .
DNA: TGTGCCAGCAGCTTACGGACAGCGAACACCGGGGAGCTGTTTTTT
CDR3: CASSLRTANTGELFF

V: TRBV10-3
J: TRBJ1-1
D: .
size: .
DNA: TGTGCCATCAGTGAGACAGAACTGAACACTGAAGCTTTCTTT
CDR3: CAISETELNTEAFF

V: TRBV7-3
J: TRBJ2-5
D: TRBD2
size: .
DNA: TGTGCCAGCAGGGCGCGGGAGCTGTTAGAGACCCAGTACTTC
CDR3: CASRARELLETQYF

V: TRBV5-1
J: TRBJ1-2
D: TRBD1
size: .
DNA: TGCGCCAGCTACGACAGGGACTATGGCTACACCTTC
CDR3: CASYDRDYGYTF

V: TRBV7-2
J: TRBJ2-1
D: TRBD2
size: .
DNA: TGTGCCAGCAGCAAAGGATTGGCGGGAGTTCAGTTCTTC
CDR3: CASSKGLAGVQFF

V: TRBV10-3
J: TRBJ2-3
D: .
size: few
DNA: TGTGCCATCAGTGAGGGGGCTAGCACAGATACGCAGTATTTT
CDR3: CAISEGASTDTQYF

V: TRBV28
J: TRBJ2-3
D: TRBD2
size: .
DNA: TGTGCCAGCAGTTCGCTAGGAGCGGGGGTCCGGGATACGCAGTATTTT
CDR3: CASSSLGAGVRDTQYF

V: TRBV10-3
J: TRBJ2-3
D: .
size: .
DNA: TGTGCCATCAGTGAGTCTTCGGGCACAGATACGCAGTATTTT
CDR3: CAISESSGTDTQYF

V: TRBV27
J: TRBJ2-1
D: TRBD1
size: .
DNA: TGTGCCAGCCATACAGGGGGCGGAGAGCAGTTCTTC
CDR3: CASHTGGGEQFF